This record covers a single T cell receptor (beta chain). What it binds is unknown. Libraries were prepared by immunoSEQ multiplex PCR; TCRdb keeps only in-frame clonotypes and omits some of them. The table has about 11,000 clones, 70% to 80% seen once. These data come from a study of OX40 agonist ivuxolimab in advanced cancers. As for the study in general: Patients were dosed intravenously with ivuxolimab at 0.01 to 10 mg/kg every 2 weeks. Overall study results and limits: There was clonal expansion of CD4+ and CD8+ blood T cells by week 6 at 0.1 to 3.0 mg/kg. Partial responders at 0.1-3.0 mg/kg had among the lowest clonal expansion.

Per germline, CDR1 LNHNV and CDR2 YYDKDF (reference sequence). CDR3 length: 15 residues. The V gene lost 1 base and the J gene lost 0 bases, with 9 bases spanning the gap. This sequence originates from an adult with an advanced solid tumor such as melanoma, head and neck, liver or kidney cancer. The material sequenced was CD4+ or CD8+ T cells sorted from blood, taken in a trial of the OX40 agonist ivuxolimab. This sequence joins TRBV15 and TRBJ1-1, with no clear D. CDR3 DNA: TGTGCCACCAGCAGAGTTTCGGTCATGAACACTGAAGCTTTCTTT. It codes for CATSRVSVMNTEAFF.